A selection of T cell receptor beta chains follows, all from one sample in a study of shared clonotypes between healthy human individuals. Method: immunoSEQ multiplex PCR; TCRdb's copy keeps in-frame clones and lacks some. The sample has hundreds of thousands of clones, more than 95% seen once; the top ten hold 0.3%. Sequencing used naive CD8+ T cells sorted from blood. The receptor set was obtained from a man aged 30 to 45 in good health. Each CDR3 is given with its conserved first and last residue. A D gene is named only where the DNA matches it firmly. The listing skips clone size in some rows; elsewhere it reads once, few, many or a size class.

d_gene	abundance	v_gene	j_gene	CDR3aa	CDR3nt
NA	NA	TRBV5-8	TRBJ1-1	CASSLEGGNTEAFF	TGTGCCAGCAGCTTGGAGGGTGGGAACACTGAAGCTTTCTTT
NA	NA	TRBV7-8	TRBJ2-2	CASSIFGQSGELFF	TGTGCCAGCAGCATCTTCGGACAGTCCGGGGAGCTGTTTTTT
NA	NA	TRBV27	TRBJ1-1	CASSLTPNTEAFF	TGTGCCAGCAGTTTAACACCGAACACTGAAGCTTTCTTT
NA	once	TRBV7-9	TRBJ1-5	CASSSTDPVGNQPQHF	TGTGCCAGCAGCTCAACTGATCCGGTAGGCAATCAGCCCCAGCATTTT
NA	NA	TRBV5-1	TRBJ2-5	CASSLDRAWGETQYF	TGCGCCAGCAGCTTGGACAGGGCCTGGGGGGAGACCCAGTACTTC
TRBD2	NA	TRBV6-5	TRBJ2-3	CASSKLAGSTDTQYF	TGTGCCAGCAGTAAACTAGCGGGAAGCACAGATACGCAGTATTTT
TRBD1	NA	TRBV7-6	TRBJ2-1	CASSSGQANEQFF	TGTGCCAGCAGCTCCGGACAGGCCAATGAGCAGTTCTTC
NA	NA	TRBV15	TRBJ1-4	CATSPVLQQKLFF	TGTGCCACCAGCCCGGTCCTACAGCAAAAACTGTTTTTT
NA	NA	TRBV15	TRBJ1-4	CATSISLGAEDEKLFF	TGTGCCACCAGCATTAGTCTGGGGGCGGAGGATGAAAAACTGTTTTTT
NA	NA	TRBV6-1	TRBJ2-1	CASSGQLYNEQFF	TGTGCCAGCAGTGGACAGTTATACAATGAGCAGTTCTTC
NA	once	TRBV5-1	TRBJ1-1	CASSLVRVAGTEAFF	TGCGCCAGCAGCTTGGTGCGGGTGGCGGGCACTGAAGCTTTCTTT
NA	NA	TRBV7-9	TRBJ2-1	CASSLGAMGEQFF	TGTGCCAGCAGCTTAGGGGCAATGGGTGAGCAGTTCTTC
NA	NA	TRBV28	TRBJ2-7	CASKRTRHVYEQYF	TGTGCCTCCAAGAGGACAAGGCATGTCTACGAGCAGTACTTC
NA	NA	TRBV6-5	TRBJ2-1	CASTPFPQQFF	TGTGCCAGCACCCCATTTCCTCAGCAGTTCTTC
NA	NA	TRBV30	TRBJ1-2	CAWSEKKRAAYGYTF	TGTGCCTGGAGCGAAAAAAAGAGGGCCGCCTATGGCTACACCTTC
NA	NA	TRBV7-9	TRBJ2-1	CASSLALGLGPYNEQFF	TGTGCCAGCAGCTTAGCGCTGGGCCTGGGACCTTACAATGAGCAGTTCTTC
TRBD1	NA	TRBV29-1	TRBJ1-2	CSVLDRGYGYTF	TGCAGCGTTCTGGACAGGGGGTATGGCTACACCTTC
NA	NA	TRBV28	TRBJ1-2	CASSPPRGLYGYTF	TGTGCCAGCAGTCCTCCCAGGGGACTCTATGGCTACACCTTC
NA	NA	TRBV5-1	TRBJ2-2	CASSLAWGTGELFF	TGCGCCAGCAGCTTGGCTTGGGGCACCGGGGAGCTGTTTTTT
NA	once	TRBV27	TRBJ2-2	CASSFARGHGELFF	TGTGCCAGCAGTTTTGCTAGAGGTCACGGGGAGCTGTTTTTT
TRBD1	NA	TRBV29-1	TRBJ2-7	CSVASQGDLGYEQYF	TGCAGCGTTGCCAGTCAGGGGGATCTTGGCTACGAGCAGTACTTC
NA	NA	TRBV7-2	TRBJ2-7	CASSLGREQYF	TGTGCCAGCAGCTTAGGGCGGGAGCAGTACTTC
NA	NA	TRBV9	TRBJ1-4	CASSEDGTNEKLFF	TGTGCCAGCAGCGAGGACGGTACGAATGAAAAACTGTTTTTT
NA	NA	TRBV27	TRBJ2-2	CASSSITGSNTGELFF	TGTGCCAGCAGTTCCATAACAGGTTCGAACACCGGGGAGCTGTTTTTT
TRBD2	NA	TRBV6-1	TRBJ2-3	CASSDGLAGDTQYF	TGTGCCAGCAGTGACGGACTAGCGGGAGATACGCAGTATTTT
TRBD1	NA	TRBV29-1	TRBJ1-2	CSVEGRQGANYNYGYTF	TGCAGCGTTGAAGGTCGGCAGGGGGCGAATTATAACTATGGCTACACCTTC
NA	NA	TRBV11-3	TRBJ2-7	CASSQVEEQYF	TGTGCCAGCAGCCAGGTTGAGGAGCAGTACTTC
TRBD2	NA	TRBV7-9	TRBJ2-5	CASTQRLAGVGAQETQYF	TGTGCCAGCACCCAGCGACTAGCGGGAGTCGGGGCCCAAGAGACCCAGTACTTC
TRBD1	NA	TRBV19	TRBJ2-7	CASSIGDRGLYEQYF	TGTGCCAGTAGTATCGGTGACAGGGGGCTCTACGAGCAGTACTTC
TRBD1	once	TRBV6-1	TRBJ1-1	CASSRDRVMNTEAFF	TGTGCCAGCTCCCGGGACAGGGTAATGAACACTGAAGCTTTCTTT
NA	NA	TRBV7-9	TRBJ1-4	CASSPGTSQGWNEKLFF	TGTGCCAGCAGCCCGGGGACTTCACAGGGATGGAATGAAAAACTGTTTTTT
NA	NA	TRBV4-3	TRBJ2-4	CASSQDGLAKNIQYF	TGCGCCAGCAGCCAAGACGGCCTAGCCAAAAACATTCAGTACTTC
NA	NA	TRBV11-2	TRBJ2-1	CASSLSFEEGYEQFF	TGTGCCAGCAGCTTATCGTTTGAGGAAGGGTATGAGCAGTTCTTC
NA	NA	TRBV4-1	TRBJ2-3	CASSQGPPQGNSTDTQYF	TGCGCCAGCAGCCAAGGACCACCTCAGGGGAATAGCACAGATACGCAGTATTTT
TRBD1	NA	TRBV4-1	TRBJ2-7	CASSPSYRGLFYEQYF	TGCGCCAGCAGCCCCTCGTACAGGGGGCTTTTCTACGAGCAGTACTTC
TRBD1	NA	TRBV27	TRBJ1-1	CASSLNRGNTEAFF	TGTGCCAGCAGTTTGAACAGGGGGAACACTGAAGCTTTCTTT
TRBD1	NA	TRBV7-2	TRBJ1-2	CASSFTGVRYTF	TGTGCCAGCAGCTTTACAGGGGTTCGGTACACCTTC
TRBD2	once	TRBV5-4	TRBJ2-7	CASSSAGTSPNSYEQYF	TGTGCCAGCAGCTCAGCCGGGACTAGCCCAAACTCCTACGAGCAGTACTTC
NA	NA	TRBV14	TRBJ2-1	CASSQLDGSYNEQFF	TGTGCCAGCAGCCAACTGGATGGTTCCTACAATGAGCAGTTCTTC
NA	NA	TRBV25-1	TRBJ1-1	CASSERYLGRNTEAFF	TGTGCCAGCAGTGAAAGGTATTTGGGGAGAAACACTGAAGCTTTCTTT
TRBD1	once	TRBV19	TRBJ1-5	CASSIVGQGGQPQHF	TGTGCCAGTAGTATAGTGGGACAGGGTGGTCAGCCCCAGCATTTT
NA	NA	TRBV11-2	TRBJ2-1	CASSLDSGSYNEQFF	TGTGCCAGCAGCTTAGATAGTGGCTCCTACAATGAGCAGTTCTTC
NA	NA	TRBV7-8	TRBJ2-7	CATTNNRQKEQYF	TGTGCCACCACAAACAACCGGCAAAAGGAGCAGTACTTC
TRBD1	NA	TRBV9	TRBJ2-7	CASSAGGLNEQYF	TGTGCCAGCAGCGCAGGGGGTCTCAACGAGCAGTACTTC
TRBD2	NA	TRBV2	TRBJ2-2	CASSEGTSGPNTGELFF	TGTGCCAGCAGCGAGGGGACTAGCGGGCCGAACACCGGGGAGCTGTTTTTT
TRBD1	NA	TRBV7-2	TRBJ2-5	CASSLARTGGTYYHQETQYF	TGTGCCAGCAGCTTAGCCCGGACAGGGGGCACTTACTACCACCAAGAGACCCAGTACTTC
NA	once	TRBV11-2	TRBJ1-4	CASSSGNEKLFF	TGTGCCAGCAGCTCCGGTAATGAAAAACTGTTTTTT
NA	NA	TRBV30	TRBJ2-7	CAWGGSYEQYF	TGTGCCTGGGGGGGCTCCTACGAGCAGTACTTC
NA	once	TRBV10-1	TRBJ2-1	CASSESRTDNEQFF	TGCGCCAGCAGTGAGTCCCGGACAGACAATGAGCAGTTCTTC
NA	NA	TRBV29-1	TRBJ2-3	CSVDIFEDTQYF	TGCAGCGTTGACATTTTTGAGGATACGCAGTATTTT
NA	once	TRBV7-9	TRBJ2-7	CASSLGLTPYEQYF	TGTGCCAGCAGCTTGGGCCTCACCCCCTACGAGCAGTACTTC